A selection of T cell receptor beta chains follows, all from one sample in a study of T cell responses to AZD1222 COVID-19 vaccine. Only in-frame clones appear in the TCRdb table, and some are missing; sequencing was by immunoSEQ multiplex PCR. The repertoire has some 64,000 clones, 76% of them found once; the top ten carry roughly 13%. The material was peripheral blood, obtained on day 0 of AZD1222 vaccination. The receptors originated from an adult in good health. Both conserved end residues are part of each CDR3. D genes are given only for firm matches. The size field is filled for only some rows; it gives once, few, many or a size class.

NA	TRBV12-3/TRBV12-4	NA	TRBJ1-1	TGTGCCAGCAGTGCCCCCGGGACAAGTGAAGCTTTCTTT	CASSAPGTSEAFF
NA	TRBV3-1/TRBV3-2	NA	TRBJ1-5	TGTGCCAGCAGCCATCGGGTTAGCAATCAGCCCCAGCATTTT	CASSHRVSNQPQHF
NA	TRBV4-3	NA	TRBJ2-7	TGCGCCAGCAGCCATGGCCAGGGGCGATACGAGCAGTACTTC	CASSHGQGRYEQYF
NA	TRBV28	NA	TRBJ1-3	TGTGCCAGCAGTTTGGGGGAAAGTACTGGAAACACCATATATTTT	CASSLGESTGNTIYF
NA	TRBV12-5	TRBD1	TRBJ2-2	TGTGCTAGTGGACCGGGACAGGGGGTTTCCGGGGAGCTGTTTTTT	CASGPGQGVSGELFF
NA	TRBV5-5	NA	TRBJ2-1	TGTGCCAGCAGCCCCTACGGAGACTCCTACAATGAGCAGTTCTTC	CASSPYGDSYNEQFF
NA	TRBV18	NA	TRBJ2-4	TGTGCCAGCTCCCCCCCCGGGGGAAACATTCAGTACTTC	CASSPPGGNIQYF
NA	TRBV5-1	NA	TRBJ2-3	TGCGCCAGCAGTCAGTACGCGGGCACAGATACGCAGTATTTT	CASSQYAGTDTQYF
NA	TRBV12-3/TRBV12-4	NA	TRBJ1-2	TGTGCCAGCAGTTCAGGGGACTATGGCTACACCTTC	CASSSGDYGYTF
once	TRBV18	NA	TRBJ2-2	TGTGCCAGCTCACCAGGCACCGGGGAGCTGTTTTTT	CASSPGTGELFF
once	TRBV28	TRBD2	TRBJ2-3	TGTGCCAGCAGTCCCGGGGGGGCTGGCACAGATACGCAGTATTTT	CASSPGGAGTDTQYF
NA	TRBV6-5	TRBD1	TRBJ1-4	TGTGCCAGCACGGACAGGGGGGGTAATGAAAAACTGTTTTTT	CASTDRGGNEKLFF
NA	TRBV6-6	TRBD1	TRBJ2-5	TGTGCCAGCAGTGGACAGGTCCAAGAGACCCAGTACTTC	CASSGQVQETQYF
NA	TRBV11-2	NA	TRBJ2-7	TGTGCCAGCAGCTTATTGAAGGGCTCCTACGAGCAGTACTTC	CASSLLKGSYEQYF
NA	TRBV11-1	NA	TRBJ2-3	TGTGCCAGCAGCTTTTATAAGGCGGCGGGAGATACGCAGTATTTT	CASSFYKAAGDTQYF
NA	TRBV7-2	NA	TRBJ2-7	TGTGCCAGCAGCCGGGACTCCACCGCCTACGAGCAGTACTTC	CASSRDSTAYEQYF
NA	TRBV7-2	NA	TRBJ2-3	TGTGCCAGCACCCGAAACGATGCGGGGCTACGTACAGATACGCAGTATTTT	CASTRNDAGLRTDTQYF
NA	TRBV7-9	NA	TRBJ2-3	TGTGCCAGCAGCTGGGGGGCGGCAGATACGCAGTATTTT	CASSWGAADTQYF
NA	TRBV28	TRBD1	TRBJ2-7	TGTGCCAGCAGTTTGGGACAGGCCTCCGAGCAGTACTTC	CASSLGQASEQYF
NA	TRBV18	NA	TRBJ2-3	TGTGCCAGCTCACCAGAGTGGGGGACAGATACGCAGTATTTT	CASSPEWGTDTQYF
NA	TRBV5-5	NA	TRBJ2-7	TGTGCCAGCAGCTGGGGGACGGAGGCTACCTACGAGCAGTACTTC	CASSWGTEATYEQYF
NA	TRBV7-9	TRBD2	TRBJ2-1	TGTGCCAGCAGTCGATCGGGGGGAAATGAGCAGTTCTTC	CASSRSGGNEQFF
few	TRBV10-1	NA	TRBJ2-2	TGCGCCAGCAGTGAGGGCTCGGGGGCAACCGGGGAGCTGTTTTTT	CASSEGSGATGELFF
NA	TRBV3-1/TRBV3-2	NA	TRBJ2-5	TGTGCCAGCAGCCAAGGAACCGGCAATCCAGGCGAGACCCAGTACTTC	CASSQGTGNPGETQYF
NA	TRBV6-5	NA	TRBJ1-1	TGTGCCAGCAGTTACTCAGTTCGGACCATGAACACTGAAGCTTTCTTT	CASSYSVRTMNTEAFF
NA	TRBV4-2	NA	TRBJ1-5	TGTGCCAGCAGCCAAGATAGCAGAACGTCCCAGCATTTT	CASSQDSRTSQHF
NA	TRBV2	TRBD1	TRBJ1-3	TGTGCCAGCATTCCCCGGACAGGGGGAAGTGGAAACACCATATATTTT	CASIPRTGGSGNTIYF
NA	TRBV6-5	NA	TRBJ1-5	TGTGCCAGCAGAAAACTTCAGGGGAGTCAGCCCCAGCATTTT	CASRKLQGSQPQHF
NA	TRBV7-3	NA	TRBJ2-6	TGTGCCAGCAGCTTAGTAGGGGATGGGGCCAACGTCCTGACTTTC	CASSLVGDGANVLTF
few	TRBV7-8	TRBD1	TRBJ1-2	TGTGCCAGCAGCCCCAGGACAGGTCTTAACTATGGCTACACCTTC	CASSPRTGLNYGYTF
NA	TRBV3-1/TRBV3-2	NA	TRBJ2-1	TGTGCCAGCAGCCAAGGAGCATACAATGAGCAGTTCTTC	CASSQGAYNEQFF
NA	TRBV7-9	TRBD1	TRBJ1-3	TGTGCCAGCAGCTCGGGACAGGCTGGAAACACCATATATTTT	CASSSGQAGNTIYF
NA	TRBV7-6	NA	TRBJ2-7	TGTGCCAGCAGCCCGGGGGAGCGGGAGCAGTACTTC	CASSPGEREQYF
NA	TRBV28	NA	TRBJ1-5	TGTGCCAGCAGAGGCAGTTATAGCAATCAGCCCCAGCATTTT	CASRGSYSNQPQHF
NA	TRBV19	TRBD1	TRBJ1-1	TGTGCCAGTAGTACCCCAGGGGGCGTCCCTGAAGCTTTCTTT	CASSTPGGVPEAFF
NA	TRBV15	NA	TRBJ1-4	TGTGCCACCAGCAGAGGGGAGGACAGCAGCGAAAAACTGTTTTTT	CATSRGEDSSEKLFF
NA	TRBV7-9	NA	TRBJ1-5	TGTGCCAGCAGCCAGCAGGACGTCTCCGGGCCCCAGCATTTT	CASSQQDVSGPQHF
few	TRBV19	NA	TRBJ2-6	TGTGCCAGTAGTATACGGGGGAAAGGGGCCAACGTCCTGACTTTC	CASSIRGKGANVLTF
NA	TRBV10-3	NA	TRBJ1-1	TGTGCCATCAGTGAAGAGGGGACTGAAGCTTTCTTT	CAISEEGTEAFF
NA	TRBV7-2	NA	TRBJ1-2	TGTGCCAGCAGCTTAGGACAGGCTCTTGGCTACACCTTC	CASSLGQALGYTF
NA	TRBV6-2/TRBV6-3	TRBD2	TRBJ2-1	TGTGCCAGCAGTCGGACTAGCGGGGCGAGTGAGCAGTTCTTC	CASSRTSGASEQFF
NA	TRBV6-6	TRBD2	TRBJ2-1	TGTGCCAGCAGTTACCCTTTGGGGCGGGGGGGCAGTGAGCAGTTCTTC	CASSYPLGRGGSEQFF
NA	TRBV24-1	NA	TRBJ1-4	TGTGCCACCAGCTCCGGGGGCGCAAGCGAAAAACTGTTTTTT	CATSSGGASEKLFF
NA	TRBV14	NA	TRBJ2-2	TGTGCCAGCAGCCGCAACACGGCCGGGGAGCTGTTTTTT	CASSRNTAGELFF
NA	TRBV9	NA	TRBJ1-1	TGTGCCAGCAGCCCCTCACAGGTTGAAGCTTTCTTT	CASSPSQVEAFF
NA	TRBV2	TRBD1	TRBJ1-1	TGCCTCCAGGGGGGAGGGCCGCACACTGAAGCTTTCTTT	CLQGGGPHTEAFF
NA	TRBV11-2	NA	TRBJ2-3	TGTGCCAGCAGCTTAAGGGGCAGGGTAGCAGATACGCAGTATTTT	CASSLRGRVADTQYF
NA	TRBV7-2	TRBD2	TRBJ2-1	TGTGCCAGCAGCTTAAGAACGGGACTAGAGGTTGAGCAGTTCTTC	CASSLRTGLEVEQFF
few	TRBV29-1	NA	TRBJ1-1	TGCAGCGTTGAGGGGGAACTGGGTATGAACACTGAAGCTTTCTTT	CSVEGELGMNTEAFF
NA	TRBV7-2	TRBD2	TRBJ2-5	TGTGCCAGCAGTCCCAAGGGAGCGGGGGGGCCCAACCAAGAGACCCAGTACTTC	CASSPKGAGGPNQETQYF
NA	TRBV9	NA	TRBJ1-4	TGTGCCAGCAGCGTAGAGGAAGAACTACAACCCTTT	CASSVEEELQPF
NA	TRBV11-2	NA	TRBJ2-4	TGTGCCAGCAGCTTATTAACCACTATAGCCAAAAACATTCAGTACTTC	CASSLLTTIAKNIQYF